This entry features one TCR beta chain sequence. The antigen remains undetermined. Clones were read by immunoSEQ multiplex PCR, and TCRdb kept only the in-frame ones, dropping some. The data contain about 92,000 clones, about 94% of them seen just once; the ten biggest clones take up around 1.1%. Separation from the 666-subject first cohort characterized the roughly 120-subject validation cohort, to which the donors belonged. This CDR3 spans 15 amino acids. In germline, CDR1 is SGHRS, CDR2 YFSETQ. Deletions cut 0 bases from V and 3 bases from J, with 10 bases between. The record originates from a study of cytomegalovirus exposure and HLA in healthy donors. Regarding the study as a whole: A few CMV-associated chains proved CMV antigen-specific in vitro. Most observed TCR sequences were rare, whereas some public TCRs were detected in many donors. Some TCR beta chains (roughly 160 of them) were listed as cytomegalovirus-associated.

The chain has TRBV5-1 and TRBJ1-3; D not certain. Sequenced input: PBMCs. The clonotype comes from a woman between 25 and 40 years old in good health and CMV-seropositive. The CDR3 nucleotides are TGCGCCAGCAGCTTGGGGGCCGGCCTTGGAAACACCATATATTTT. Translation gives CASSLGAGLGNTIYF.